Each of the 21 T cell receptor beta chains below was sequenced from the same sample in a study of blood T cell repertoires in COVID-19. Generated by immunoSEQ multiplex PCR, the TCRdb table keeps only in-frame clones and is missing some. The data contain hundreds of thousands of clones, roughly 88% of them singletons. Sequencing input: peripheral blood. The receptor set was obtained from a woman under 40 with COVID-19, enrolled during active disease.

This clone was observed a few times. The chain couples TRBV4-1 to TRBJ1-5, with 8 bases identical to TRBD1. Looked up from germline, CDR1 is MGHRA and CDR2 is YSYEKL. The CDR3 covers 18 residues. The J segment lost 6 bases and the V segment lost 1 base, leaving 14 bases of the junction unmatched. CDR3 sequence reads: CASSQGGNRDRHGQPQHF. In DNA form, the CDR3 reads TGCGCCAGCAGCCAAGGCGGGAACCGGGACAGGCATGGTCAGCCCCAGCATTTT.

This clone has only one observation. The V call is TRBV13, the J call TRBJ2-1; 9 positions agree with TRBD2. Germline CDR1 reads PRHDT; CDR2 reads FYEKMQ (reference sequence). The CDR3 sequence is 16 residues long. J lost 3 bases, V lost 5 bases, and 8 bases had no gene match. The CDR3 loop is CASSEGLAGNYNEQFF. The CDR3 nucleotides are TGTGCCAGCAGCGAGGGTCTAGCGGGGAACTACAATGAGCAGTTCTTC.

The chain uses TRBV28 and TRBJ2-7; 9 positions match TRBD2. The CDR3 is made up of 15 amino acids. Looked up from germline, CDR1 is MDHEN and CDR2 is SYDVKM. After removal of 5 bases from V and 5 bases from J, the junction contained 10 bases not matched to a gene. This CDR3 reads CASSPHRLAGNEQYF. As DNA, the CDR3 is TGTGCCAGCAGTCCCCACCGGCTAGCGGGGAACGAGCAGTACTTC.

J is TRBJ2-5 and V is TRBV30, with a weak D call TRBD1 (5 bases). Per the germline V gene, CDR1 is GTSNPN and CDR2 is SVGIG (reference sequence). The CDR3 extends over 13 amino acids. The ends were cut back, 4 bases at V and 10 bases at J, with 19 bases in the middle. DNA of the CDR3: TGTGCCTGGATGGGGCACGTTCCGGACCTCCAGTACTTC. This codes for CAWMGHVPDLQYF.

The CDR3 sequence: CASSCPGQGCGYTF. The CDR3 DNA follows: TGTGCCAGCAGCTGTCCGGGACAGGGGTGTGGCTACACCTTC. This chain joins TRBV25-1 and TRBJ1-2, with 10 bases that match TRBD1. The CDR3 sequence is 14 residues long. Germline-derived CDR1 and CDR2 are MGHDK and SYGVNS. V was clipped by 6 bases and J by 7 bases; unmatched bases: 8.

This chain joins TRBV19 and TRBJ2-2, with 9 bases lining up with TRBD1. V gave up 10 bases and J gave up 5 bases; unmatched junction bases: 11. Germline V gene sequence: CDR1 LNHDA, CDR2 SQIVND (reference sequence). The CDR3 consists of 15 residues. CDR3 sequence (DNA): TGTGCCACCCTCCCGACAGGGGGTATTACCGGGGAGCTGTTTTTT. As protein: CATLPTGGITGELFF.

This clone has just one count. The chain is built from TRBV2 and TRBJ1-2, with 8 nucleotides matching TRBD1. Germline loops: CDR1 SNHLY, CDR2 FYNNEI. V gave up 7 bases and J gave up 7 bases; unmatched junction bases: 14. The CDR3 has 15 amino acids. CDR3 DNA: TGTGCCAGCACTGGACAGGGAAGACTCTCGGGTGGCTACACCTTC. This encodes CASTGQGRLSGGYTF.

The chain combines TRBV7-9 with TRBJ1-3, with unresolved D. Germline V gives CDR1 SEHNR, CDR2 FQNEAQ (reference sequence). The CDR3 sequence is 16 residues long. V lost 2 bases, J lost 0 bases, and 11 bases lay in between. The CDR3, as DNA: TGTGCCAGCAGCTTAATGGCCTCGTCCTCTGGAAACACCATATATTTT. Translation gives CASSLMASSSGNTIYF.

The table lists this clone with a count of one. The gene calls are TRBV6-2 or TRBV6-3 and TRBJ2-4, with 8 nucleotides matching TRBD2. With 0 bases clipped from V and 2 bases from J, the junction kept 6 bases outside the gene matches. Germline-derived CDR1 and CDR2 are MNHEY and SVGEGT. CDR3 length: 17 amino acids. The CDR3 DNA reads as TGTGCCAGCAGTTACTCGATGCTAGCGGGCTCCAAAAACATTCAGTACTTC. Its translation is CASSYSMLAGSKNIQYF.

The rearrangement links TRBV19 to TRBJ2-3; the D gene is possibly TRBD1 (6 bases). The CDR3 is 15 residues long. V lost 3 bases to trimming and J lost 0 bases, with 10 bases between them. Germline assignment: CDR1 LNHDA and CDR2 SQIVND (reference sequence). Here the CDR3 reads CASSIGTTSTDTQYF. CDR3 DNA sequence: TGTGCCAGTAGTATTGGGACAACTAGCACAGATACGCAGTATTTT.

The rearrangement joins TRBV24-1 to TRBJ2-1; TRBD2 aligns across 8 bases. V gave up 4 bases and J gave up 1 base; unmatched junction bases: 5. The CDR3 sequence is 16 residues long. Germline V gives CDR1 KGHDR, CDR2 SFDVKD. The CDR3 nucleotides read TGTGCCACCAGTGAGCCCGGGACTAGATCCTACAATGAGCAGTTCTTC. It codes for CATSEPGTRSYNEQFF.

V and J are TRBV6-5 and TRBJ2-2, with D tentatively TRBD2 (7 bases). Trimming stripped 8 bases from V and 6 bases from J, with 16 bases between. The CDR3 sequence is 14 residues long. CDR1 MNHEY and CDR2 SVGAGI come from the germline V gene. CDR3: CASGGAGAAGELFF. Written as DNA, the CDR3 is TGTGCCAGCGGGGGGGCCGGTGCTGCCGGGGAGCTGTTTTTT.

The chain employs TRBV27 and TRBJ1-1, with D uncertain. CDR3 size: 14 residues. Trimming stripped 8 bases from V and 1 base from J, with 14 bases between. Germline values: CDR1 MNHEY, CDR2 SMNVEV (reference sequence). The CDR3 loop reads CASSLRGGNTEAFF. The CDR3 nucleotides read TGTGCCAGCTCACTCCGAGGAGGGAACACTGAAGCTTTCTTT.

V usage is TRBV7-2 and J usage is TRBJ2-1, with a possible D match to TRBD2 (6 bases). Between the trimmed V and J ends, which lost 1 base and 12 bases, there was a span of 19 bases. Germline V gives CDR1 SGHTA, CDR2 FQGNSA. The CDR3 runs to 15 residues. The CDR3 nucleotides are TGTGCCAGCAGCTTAGGGCGGGGACTCCCCTGGGGGCAGTTCTTC. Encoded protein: CASSLGRGLPWGQFF.

CDR3 coding DNA: TGTGCCAGCAGCCAACGCCCTATTAATTCACCCCTCCACTTT. Protein sequence: CASSQRPINSPLHF. The J gene is TRBJ1-6, the V gene TRBV14, with D uncertain. Trimming left V 2 bases short and J 6 bases short, with 8 bases between. The CDR3 sequence is 14 residues long. The V gene's germline CDR1 is SGHDN and CDR2 FVKESK.

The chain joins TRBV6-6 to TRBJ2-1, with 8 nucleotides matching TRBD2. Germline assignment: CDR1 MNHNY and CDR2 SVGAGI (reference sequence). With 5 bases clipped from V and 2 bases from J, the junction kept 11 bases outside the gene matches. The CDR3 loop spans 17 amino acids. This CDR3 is CASSPRGGPSTYNEQFF. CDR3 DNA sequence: TGTGCCAGCAGTCCCCGCGGGGGGCCCTCTACCTACAATGAGCAGTTCTTC.

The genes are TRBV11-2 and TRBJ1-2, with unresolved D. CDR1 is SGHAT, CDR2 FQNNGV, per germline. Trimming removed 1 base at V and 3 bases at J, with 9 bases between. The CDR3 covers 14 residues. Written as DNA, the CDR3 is TGTGCCAGCAGCTTAGTGCCCGAGTACTATGGCTACACCTTC. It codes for CASSLVPEYYGYTF. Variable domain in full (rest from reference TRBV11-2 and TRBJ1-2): EAGVAQSPRYKIIEKRQSVAFWCNPISGHATLYWYQQILGQGPKLLIQFQNNGVVDDSQLPKDRFSAERLKGVDSTLKIQPAKLEDSAVYLCASSLVPEYYGYTFGSGTRLTVV.

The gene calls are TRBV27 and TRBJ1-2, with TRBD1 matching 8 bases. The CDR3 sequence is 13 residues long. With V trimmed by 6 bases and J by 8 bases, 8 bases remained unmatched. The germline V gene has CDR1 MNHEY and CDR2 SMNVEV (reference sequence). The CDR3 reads CASSHSTGDGYTF. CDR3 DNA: TGTGCCAGCAGCCACTCGACAGGGGACGGCTACACCTTC.

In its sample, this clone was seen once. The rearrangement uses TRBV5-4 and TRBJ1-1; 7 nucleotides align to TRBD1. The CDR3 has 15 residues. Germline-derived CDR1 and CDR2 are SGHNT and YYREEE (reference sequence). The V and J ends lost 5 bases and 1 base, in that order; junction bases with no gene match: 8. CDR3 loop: CASRPPGQKNTEAFF. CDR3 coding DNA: TGTGCCAGCAGGCCCCCGGGACAGAAGAACACTGAAGCTTTCTTT.

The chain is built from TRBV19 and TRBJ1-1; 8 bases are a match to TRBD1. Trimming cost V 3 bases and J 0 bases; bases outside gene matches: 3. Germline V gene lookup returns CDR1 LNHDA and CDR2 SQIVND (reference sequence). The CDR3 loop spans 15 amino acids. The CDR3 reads CASSIRQGLNTEAFF. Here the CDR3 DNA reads TGTGCCAGTAGTATCAGACAGGGGTTGAACACTGAAGCTTTCTTT. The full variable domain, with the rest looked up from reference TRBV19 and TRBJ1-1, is DGGITQSPKYLFRKEGQNVTLSCEQNLNHDAMYWYRQDPGQGLRLIYYSQIVNDFQKGDIAEGYSVSREKKESFPLTVTSAQKNPTAFYLCASSIRQGLNTEAFFGQGTRLTVV.

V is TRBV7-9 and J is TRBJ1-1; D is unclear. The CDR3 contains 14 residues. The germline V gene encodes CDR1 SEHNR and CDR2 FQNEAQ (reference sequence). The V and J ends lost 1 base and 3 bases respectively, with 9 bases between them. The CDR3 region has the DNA TGTGCCAGCAGCTTAGGTCCGGGTTACACTGAAGCTTTCTTT. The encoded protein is CASSLGPGYTEAFF.